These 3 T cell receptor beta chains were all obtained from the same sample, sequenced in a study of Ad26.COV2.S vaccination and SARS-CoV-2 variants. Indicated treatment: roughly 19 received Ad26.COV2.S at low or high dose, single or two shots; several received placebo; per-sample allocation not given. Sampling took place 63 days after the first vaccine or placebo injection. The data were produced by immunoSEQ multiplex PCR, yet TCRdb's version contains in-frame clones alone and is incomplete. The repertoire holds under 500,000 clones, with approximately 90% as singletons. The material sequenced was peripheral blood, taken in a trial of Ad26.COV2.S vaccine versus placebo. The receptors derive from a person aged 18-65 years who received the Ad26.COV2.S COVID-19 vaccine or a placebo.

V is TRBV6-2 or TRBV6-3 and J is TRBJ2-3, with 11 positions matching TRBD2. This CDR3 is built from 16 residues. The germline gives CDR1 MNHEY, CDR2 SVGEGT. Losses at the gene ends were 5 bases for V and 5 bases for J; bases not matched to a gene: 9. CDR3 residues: CASSPLAGAIGDTQYF. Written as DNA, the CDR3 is TGTGCCAGCAGTCCACTAGCGGGGGCAATCGGAGATACGCAGTATTTT.

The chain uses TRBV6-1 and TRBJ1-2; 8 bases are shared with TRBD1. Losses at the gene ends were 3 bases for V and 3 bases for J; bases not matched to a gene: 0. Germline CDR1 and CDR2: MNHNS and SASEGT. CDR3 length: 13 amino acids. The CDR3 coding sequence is TGTGCCAGCAGTGAGACAGGGGACTATGGCTACACCTTC. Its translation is CASSETGDYGYTF.

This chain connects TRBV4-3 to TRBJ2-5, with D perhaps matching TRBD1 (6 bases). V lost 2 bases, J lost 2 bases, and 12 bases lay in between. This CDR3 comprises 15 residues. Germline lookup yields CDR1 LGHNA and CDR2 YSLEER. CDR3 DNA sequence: TGCGCCAGCAGCCAACAGACAGGCCTTCAAGAGACCCAGTACTTC. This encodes CASSQQTGLQETQYF.